This T cell receptor beta chain was retrieved from a study of cytomegalovirus exposure and HLA in healthy donors. Study observations and caveats: The authors later found most CMV-associated TCR beta chains appeared HLA-restricted. The study listed approximately 160 cytomegalovirus-associated TCR beta chains. For presence/absence analyses, sequencing depth was assumed to be roughly uniform across donors.

Germline V CDR1 and CDR2: LNHDA, SQIVND (reference sequence). The CDR3 length is 15 residues. V was clipped by 5 bases and J by 0 bases; unmatched bases: 6. Worth noting for this clone: Its antigen is currently unknown.

13 Jbeta primers and 60 Vbeta primers were used for the PCR. Clones were sequenced by immunoSEQ multiplex PCR, and TCRdb holds only the in-frame ones, with some missing. The sample consists of approximately 70,000 clones, roughly four fifths of them appearing once. The V and J genes are TRBV19 and TRBJ1-1; 7 bases are shared with TRBD1. The sequenced sample was PBMCs. This TCR derives from a man over 45 in good health and CMV-seronegative. This CDR3 is CASSRDSLMNTEAFF. The DNA for the CDR3 is TGTGCCAGTAGTCGGGACAGCCTTATGAACACTGAAGCTTTCTTT. Complete variable domain (other parts from reference TRBV19 and TRBJ1-1): DGGITQSPKYLFRKEGQNVTLSCEQNLNHDAMYWYRQDPGQGLRLIYYSQIVNDFQKGDIAEGYSVSREKKESFPLTVTSAQKNPTAFYLCASSRDSLMNTEAFFGQGTRLTVV.